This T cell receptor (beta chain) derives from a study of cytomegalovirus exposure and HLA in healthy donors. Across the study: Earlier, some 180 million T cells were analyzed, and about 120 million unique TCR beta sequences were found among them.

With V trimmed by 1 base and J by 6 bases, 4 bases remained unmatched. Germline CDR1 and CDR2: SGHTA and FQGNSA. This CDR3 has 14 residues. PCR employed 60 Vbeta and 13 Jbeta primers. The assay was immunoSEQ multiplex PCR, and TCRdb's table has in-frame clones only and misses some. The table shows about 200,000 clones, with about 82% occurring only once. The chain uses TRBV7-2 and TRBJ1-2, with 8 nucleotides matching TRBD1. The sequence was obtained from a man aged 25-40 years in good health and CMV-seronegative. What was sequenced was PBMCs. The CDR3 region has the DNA TGTGCCAGCAGCTTAGGGACAGGGTGGGATGGCTACACCTTC. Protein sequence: CASSLGTGWDGYTF.